These 6 T cell receptor beta chains share one sample of origin, sequenced in a study of T cells in Graves' hyperthyroidism and ophthalmopathy. Amplification of TCR beta CDR3 regions was performed using RNA transcripts as template. When the TCR CDR3 underwent first-round RT-PCR, the HTBI primer set was used. TCRdb recomputed calls from the multiplex PCR reads with MiXCR, one row per CDR3 protein. The sample lists 450,000 to 600,000 distinct CDR3 sequences; roughly 21% were seen once. The sample was blood. These receptors came from a man aged 35 to 55 with Graves' ophthalmopathy.

This clonotype has a count of ten or more. V is TRBV7-2 and J is TRBJ1-1; weak D call: TRBD1 (6 bases). V was clipped by 1 base and J by 1 base, with 13 bases between them. Germline values: CDR1 SGHTA, CDR2 FQGNSA. The CDR3 runs 16 residues. The CDR3 here is CASSLGFGTQNTEAFF. Here the CDR3 DNA reads TGTGCCAGCAGCTTAGGATTCGGGACACAGAACACTGAAGCTTTCTTT.

This clonotype was seen many times. The CDR3 sequence: CASSTGLARTYNEQFF. In DNA form, the CDR3 reads TGCGCCAGCAGCACCGGACTAGCGAGAACCTACAATGAGCAGTTCTTC. V and J are TRBV5-1 and TRBJ2-1; TRBD2 agrees at 9 bases. The V and J ends lost 4 bases and 2 bases, in that order; junction bases with no gene match: 7. The CDR3 extends over 16 amino acids. Germline loops: CDR1 SGHRS, CDR2 YFSETQ.

This clonotype has at least ten counts. The chain is built from TRBV28 and TRBJ2-3, with 13 bases identical to TRBD2. V shed 5 bases and J 6 bases; nucleotides not matched to a gene: 8. This CDR3 comprises 16 residues. The germline V gene encodes CDR1 MDHEN and CDR2 SYDVKM. CDR3 nucleotide sequence: TGTGCCAGCAGTATTGGACTAGCGGGAGTCGGTGATACGCAGTATTTT. The encoded protein is CASSIGLAGVGDTQYF.

The chain has TRBV19 and TRBJ1-5; D perhaps matches TRBD1 (5 bases). CDR3 length: 16 amino acids. V shed 3 bases and J shed 1 base, with 13 bases lying between them. Germline assignment: CDR1 LNHDA and CDR2 SQIVND (reference sequence). CDR3 nucleotides: TGTGCCAGTAGTATCGGAGTCAGGGCAAGCAATCAGCCCCAGCATTTT. Translation: CASSIGVRASNQPQHF. Full variable domain (outside the CDR3, taken from reference TRBV19 and TRBJ1-5): DGGITQSPKYLFRKEGQNVTLSCEQNLNHDAMYWYRQDPGQGLRLIYYSQIVNDFQKGDIAEGYSVSREKKESFPLTVTSAQKNPTAFYLCASSIGVRASNQPQHFGDGTRLSIL.

V is TRBV6-1 and J is TRBJ2-1, with 8 bases matching TRBD2. J lost 12 bases, V lost 7 bases, and 8 bases had no gene match. The CDR3 totals 12 residues. Germline V lookup: CDR1 MNHNS, CDR2 SASEGT. The CDR3 nucleotides read TGTGCCAGCATTGCAAGCGGGGGAGGGCAGTTCTTC. Translated, it gives CASIASGGGQFF.

On this clonotype itself: A read error may be the cause here, since a much bigger clone is one base away. CDR3 in amino acids: CASSPRTSVTDTQYF. As DNA, the CDR3 is TGTGCCAGCAGCCCCCGGACTAGCGTCACAGATACGCAGTATTTT. The chain employs TRBV3-1 and TRBJ2-3; 9 nucleotides match TRBD2. This CDR3 spans 15 amino acids. Trimming took 4 bases from V and 2 from J; bases not matched to a gene: 4. Germline CDR1 and CDR2: LGHDT and YNNKEL (reference sequence).